In its sample, the clone carrying this T cell receptor beta chain was seen many times. Its antigen is not known. The entry originates in a study of regulatory T cells in long-lasting Graves disease. Study results and caveats: Only peripheral blood was studied, not thyroid tissue. TRBV28 was favored in persistent disease, as were TRBJ1-2 and TRBJ2-5. Accuracy may have suffered from the small sample size.

With 4 bases removed from V and 2 bases from J, the gap between germline ends came to 23 bases. The CDR3 runs 18 residues. Germline V gives CDR1 MNHEY, CDR2 SMNVEV (reference sequence). CDR3-region Arm-PCR and iRepertoire HTBI primers produced the TCR beta libraries. One entry per CDR3 protein results from TCRdb running MiXCR on the multiplex PCR reads. The table has about 400,000 distinct CDR3 sequences, about 20% seen once. Time point meaning: persistent/refractory GD, antithyroid drugs over 5 years with positive TRAb. PBMCs were the source of the RNA used for TCR sequencing. Diagnosis followed American Thyroid Association guidelines for Graves' disease.

This clonotype was obtained from a female donor with Graves disease. The sequenced sample was peripheral blood mononuclear cells (PBMCs), obtained when the disease was refractory, from a patient treated with antithyroid drugs. V gene TRBV27 combines with J gene TRBJ2-5, with D perhaps TRBD1 (5 bases). DNA of the CDR3: TGTGCCAGCAGTTCCCTCACGACACCGACAGTTACGCAAGAGACCCAGTACTTC. Encoded protein: CASSSLTTPTVTQETQYF.